These 9 T cell receptor beta chains were all obtained from the same sample, sequenced in a study of T cells in Graves' hyperthyroidism and ophthalmopathy. From RNA transcripts, TCR beta CDR3 regions were amplified. The HTBI primer set was used in a first-round RT-PCR of the TCR CDR3. In TCRdb, the multiplex PCR reads were re-called with MiXCR into one record per CDR3 protein. The sample has some 420,000 distinct CDR3 sequences, about an eighth seen once. Source material: blood. All receptors derive from a woman between 18 and 29 years old with Graves' hyperthyroidism.

This chain uses TRBV25-1 with TRBJ1-1, with D unclear. Germline-derived CDR1 and CDR2 are MGHDK and SYGVNS. The CDR3 sequence is 12 residues long. The V end was cut by 0 bases, the J end by 7 bases, with 6 bases between. CDR3 in DNA: TGTGCCAGCAGTGAATATAACGGTGAAGCTTTCTTT. Protein sequence: CASSEYNGEAFF.

The CDR3 sequence is CASSIIGNYGYTF. In DNA form, the CDR3 reads TGTGCCAGTAGTATTATAGGAAACTATGGCTACACCTTC. The chain joins TRBV19 to TRBJ1-2; D uncertain. CDR3 length: 13 residues. V was cut by 3 bases and J by 2 bases, with 7 bases left in between. Germline values: CDR1 LNHDA, CDR2 SQIVND (reference sequence).

Concerning this clonotype itself: A much larger clone sits a single nucleotide away, making a read error possible. The chain combines TRBV30 with TRBJ1-4; D perhaps matches TRBD1 (5 bases). The germline CDR1 and CDR2 sequences are GTSNPN and SVGIG (reference sequence). The CDR3 runs 17 residues. The CDR3 region is CAWRGWDVHDSNERLFF. DNA for the CDR3: TGTGCCTGGAGAGGTTGGGACGTCCACGATAGTAATGAAAGACTGTTTTTT. The full variable domain, its missing parts supplied by reference TRBV30 and TRBJ1-4, is SQTIHQWPATLVQPVGSPLSLECTVEGTSNPNLYWYRQAAGRGLQLLFYSVGIGQISSEVPQNLSASRPQDRQFILSSKKLLLSDSGFYLCAWRGWDVHDSNERLFFGSGTQLSVL.

This clonotype was counted only a few times. The rearrangement links TRBV6-1 to TRBJ1-1; 7 nucleotides line up with TRBD1. CDR3 length: 14 residues. From germline, CDR1 is MNHNS and CDR2 SASEGT. With V trimmed by 6 bases and J by 5 bases, 9 bases remained unmatched. CDR3 sequence: CASREGARGTEAFF. In nucleotides, the CDR3 is TGTGCCAGCAGAGAGGGGGCGCGGGGAACTGAAGCTTTCTTT.

This clonotype was seen ten or more times. This chain connects TRBV2 to TRBJ2-3, with a possible D match to TRBD2 (6 bases). The CDR3 extends over 14 amino acids. The germline V gene encodes CDR1 SNHLY and CDR2 FYNNEI. V lost 3 bases, J lost 4 bases, and 11 bases lay in between. The CDR3 DNA follows: TGTGCCAGCAGTGAGTCGGGAGAACCAGATACGCAGTATTTT. It codes for CASSESGEPDTQYF. Based on the CDR3 plus reference TRBV2 and TRBJ2-3, the full variable domain is EPEVTQTPSHQVTQMGQEVILRCVPISNHLYFYWYRQILGQKVEFLVSFYNNEISEKSEIFDDQFSVERPDGSNFTLKIRSTKLEDSAMYFCASSESGEPDTQYFGPGTRLTVL.

The chain has TRBV7-3 and TRBJ1-6; 7 bases are a match to TRBD1. Germline V gene lookup returns CDR1 SGHTA and CDR2 FQGTGA. The junction had 15 bases not matched to a gene; V was cut back by 4 bases and J by 0 bases. The CDR3 runs 20 residues. The CDR3 here is CASSSLTGNRGPSYNSPLHF. CDR3 bases: TGTGCCAGCAGCTCCTTAACCGGTAACAGGGGTCCCTCCTATAATTCACCCCTCCACTTT.

This clonotype was detected ten times or more. The rearrangement links TRBV12-3 or TRBV12-4 to TRBJ1-1, with D perhaps matching TRBD1 (5 bases). V dropped 5 bases and J dropped 6 bases, with 22 bases sitting between them. The CDR3 totals 16 residues. The CDR3 DNA reads as TGTGCCAGCAGTCCGGACACTTGGGCTCAGGGCCCTGAAGCTTTCTTT. Translating gives CASSPDTWAQGPEAFF.

The rearrangement uses TRBV19 and TRBJ2-5, with D perhaps matching TRBD1 (6 bases). The CDR3 is 15 residues long. V lost 8 bases and J lost 2, with 18 bases in between. Germline-derived CDR1 and CDR2 are LNHDA and SQIVND (reference sequence). The CDR3 nucleotides read TGTGCCAGTCTACCGGACAGCCCAGCACAAGAGACCCAGTACTTC. This codes for CASLPDSPAQETQYF.

This clonotype was counted ten times or more. The chain is built from TRBV28 and TRBJ1-5; 9 bases match TRBD1. The CDR3 runs to 18 residues. The V segment lost 4 bases and the J segment 7 bases; nucleotides outside the gene matches: 17. CDR1 is MDHEN and CDR2 is SYDVKM in the germline V gene. The CDR3, as DNA: TGTGCCAGCAGTTCCCGGGACAGGGTAAAAATCGAAGGGCAGCCCCAGCATTTT. It specifies CASSSRDRVKIEGQPQHF.